Detailed here is one T cell receptor (beta chain). Antigen specificity is unknown. HTBI primers from iRepertoire and Arm-PCR of CDR3 regions yielded the TCR beta libraries. TCRdb reprocessed the multiplex PCR reads via MiXCR and lists one record per CDR3 protein. This sample has approximately 310,000 distinct CDR3 sequences; under 20% occur once, and the top ten carry 35% to 45%. These data originate in a study of regulatory T cells in long-lasting Graves disease. Study-wide results and caveats: The TCR repertoire of persistent Graves' patients was less diverse than that of newly diagnosed ones.

Time point in this sample: newly diagnosed GD, antithyroid drugs for less than 3 months. Isolated PBMC RNA provided the starting material for the TCR library. As collected, the peripheral blood samples measured about 9.6 milliliters each and went into EDTA tubes. The specimen was peripheral blood mononuclear cells (PBMCs), collected at new diagnosis, from a patient treated with antithyroid drugs. This receptor was taken from a female donor with Graves disease.

The DNA of the CDR3 is TGCAGTGCACGAGCGGGAGGGTCCTACAATGAGCAGTTCTTC. Amino acids: CSARAGGSYNEQFF. The V gene is TRBV20-1, the J gene TRBJ2-1; TRBD2 matches 10 bases. This CDR3 has 14 residues. CDR1 and CDR2 (germline): DFQATT, SNEGSKA (reference sequence). The trim removed 6 bases at V and 1 base at J, leaving 3 bases unmatched.